This note documents a single T cell receptor beta chain sequence. Its target is unknown. The V gene's germline CDR1 is MGHRA and CDR2 YSYEKL. The CDR3 loop spans 13 amino acids. Trimming stripped 0 bases from V and 6 bases from J, with 6 bases between. This entry is derived from a study of metastatic and nonmetastatic thyroid tumors. Study-wide results and limits: Malignant thyroid tumors reportedly had TCR beta diversity that was significantly higher than in benign nodules, in blood and tumor.

No treatment of any kind had been given to any patient before thyroid surgery. Per the authors' pipeline: Clinicopathological groups of papillary thyroid cancer showed CDR3 differences that were used to build a distant-metastasis classifier. TCRdb re-clonotyped the PCR reads through MiXCR. The V and J calls and clone size are TCRdb's, not the authors'. This table has roughly 16,000 clones, 15% to 18% appearing once. This sequence joins TRBV4-1 and TRBJ1-5; D is ambiguous. The sequence was obtained from a female donor with papillary thyroid cancer or a benign thyroid nodule (not recorded which). Some clones in this sample may be carry-over from other donors' samples. The specimen sequenced was blood. The CDR3 DNA is TGCGCCAGCAGCCAAGAAGAGGCTCAGCCCCAGCATTTT. Protein: CASSQEEAQPQHF.